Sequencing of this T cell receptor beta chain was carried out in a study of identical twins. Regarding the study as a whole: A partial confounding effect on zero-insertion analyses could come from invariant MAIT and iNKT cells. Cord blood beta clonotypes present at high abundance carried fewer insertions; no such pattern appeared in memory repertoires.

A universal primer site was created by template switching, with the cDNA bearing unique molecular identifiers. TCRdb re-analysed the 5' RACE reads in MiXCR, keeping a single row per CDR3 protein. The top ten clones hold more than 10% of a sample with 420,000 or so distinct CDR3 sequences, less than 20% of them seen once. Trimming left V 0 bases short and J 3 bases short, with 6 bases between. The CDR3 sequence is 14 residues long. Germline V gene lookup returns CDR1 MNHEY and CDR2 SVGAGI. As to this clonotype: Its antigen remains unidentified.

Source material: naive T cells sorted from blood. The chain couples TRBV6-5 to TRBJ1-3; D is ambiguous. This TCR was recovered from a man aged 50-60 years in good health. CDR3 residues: CASSYSRDGNTIYF. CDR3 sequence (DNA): TGTGCCAGCAGTTACTCGAGAGATGGAAACACCATATATTTT.